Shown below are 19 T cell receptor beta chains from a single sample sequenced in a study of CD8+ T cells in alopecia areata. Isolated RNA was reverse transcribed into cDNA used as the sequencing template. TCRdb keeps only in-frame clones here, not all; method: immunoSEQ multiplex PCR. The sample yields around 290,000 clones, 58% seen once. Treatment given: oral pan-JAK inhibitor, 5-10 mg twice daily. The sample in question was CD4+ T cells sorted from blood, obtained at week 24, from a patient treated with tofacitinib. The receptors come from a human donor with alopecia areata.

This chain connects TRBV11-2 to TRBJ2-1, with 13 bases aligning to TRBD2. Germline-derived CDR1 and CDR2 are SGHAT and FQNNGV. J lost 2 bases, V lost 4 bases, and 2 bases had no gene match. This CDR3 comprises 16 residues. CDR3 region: CASSSTSGGTYNEQFF. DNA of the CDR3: TGTGCCAGCAGCTCGACTAGCGGGGGGACCTACAATGAGCAGTTCTTC.

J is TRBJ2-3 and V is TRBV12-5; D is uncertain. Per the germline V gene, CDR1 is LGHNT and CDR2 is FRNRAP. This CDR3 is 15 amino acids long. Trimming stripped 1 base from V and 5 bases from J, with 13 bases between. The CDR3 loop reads CASGLGTYWEDTQYF. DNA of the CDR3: TGTGCTAGTGGTTTGGGAACCTACTGGGAAGATACGCAGTATTTT. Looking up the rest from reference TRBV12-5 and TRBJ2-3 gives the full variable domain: DARVTQTPRHKVTEMGQEVTMRCQPILGHNTVFWYRQTMMQGLELLAYFRNRAPLDDSGMPKDRFSAEMPDATLATLKIQPSEPRDSAVYFCASGLGTYWEDTQYFGPGTRLTVL.

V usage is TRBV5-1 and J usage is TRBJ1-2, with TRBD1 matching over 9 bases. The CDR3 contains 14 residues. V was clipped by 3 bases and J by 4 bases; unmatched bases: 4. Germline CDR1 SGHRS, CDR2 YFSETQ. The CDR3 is CASSSGQGAYGYTF. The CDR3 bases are TGCGCCAGCAGCTCGGGACAGGGCGCCTATGGCTACACCTTC.

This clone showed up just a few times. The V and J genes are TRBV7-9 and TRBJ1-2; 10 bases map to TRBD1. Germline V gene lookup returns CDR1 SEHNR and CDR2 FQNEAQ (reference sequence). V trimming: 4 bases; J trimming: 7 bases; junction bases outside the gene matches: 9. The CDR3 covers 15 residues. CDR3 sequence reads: CASSWDLGTGVGYTF. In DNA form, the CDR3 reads TGTGCCAGCAGCTGGGATCTCGGGACAGGGGTTGGCTACACCTTC. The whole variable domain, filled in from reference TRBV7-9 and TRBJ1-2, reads DTGVSQNPRHKITKRGQNVTFRCDPISEHNRLYWYRQTLGQGPEFLTYFQNEAQLEKSRLLSDRFSAERPKGSFSTLEIQRTEQGDSAMYLCASSWDLGTGVGYTFGSGTRLTVV.

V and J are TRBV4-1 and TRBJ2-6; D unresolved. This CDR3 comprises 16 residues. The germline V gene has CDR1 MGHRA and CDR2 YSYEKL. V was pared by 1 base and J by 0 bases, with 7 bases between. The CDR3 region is CASSQVTGSGANVLTF. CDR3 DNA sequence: TGCGCCAGCAGCCAAGTCACGGGCTCTGGGGCCAACGTCCTGACTTTC.

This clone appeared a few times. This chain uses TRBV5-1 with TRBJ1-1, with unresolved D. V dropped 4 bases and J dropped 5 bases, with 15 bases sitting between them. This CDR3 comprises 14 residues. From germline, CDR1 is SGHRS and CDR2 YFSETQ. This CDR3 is CASSPSPTGTEAFF. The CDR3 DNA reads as TGCGCCAGCAGCCCAAGCCCAACGGGGACTGAAGCTTTCTTT.

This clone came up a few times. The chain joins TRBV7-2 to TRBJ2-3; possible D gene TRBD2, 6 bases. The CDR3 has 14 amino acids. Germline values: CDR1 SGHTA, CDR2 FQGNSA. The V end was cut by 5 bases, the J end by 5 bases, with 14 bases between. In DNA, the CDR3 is TGTGCCAGCAGCCCCCGGGGAGGCAGAGATACGCAGTATTTT. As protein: CASSPRGGRDTQYF.

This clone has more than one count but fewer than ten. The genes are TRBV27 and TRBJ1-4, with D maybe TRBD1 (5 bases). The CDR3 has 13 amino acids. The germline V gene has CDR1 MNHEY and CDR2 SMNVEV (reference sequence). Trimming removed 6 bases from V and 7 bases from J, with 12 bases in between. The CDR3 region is CASRGHQGEKLFF. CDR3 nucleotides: TGTGCCAGCAGAGGACACCAAGGTGAAAAACTGTTTTTT.

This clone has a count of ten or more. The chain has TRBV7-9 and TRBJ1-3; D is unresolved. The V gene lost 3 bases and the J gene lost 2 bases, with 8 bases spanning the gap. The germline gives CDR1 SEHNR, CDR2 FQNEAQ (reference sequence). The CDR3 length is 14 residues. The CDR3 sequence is CASSFTLAGNTIYF. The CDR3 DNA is TGTGCCAGCAGCTTCACCCTAGCTGGAAACACCATATATTTT.

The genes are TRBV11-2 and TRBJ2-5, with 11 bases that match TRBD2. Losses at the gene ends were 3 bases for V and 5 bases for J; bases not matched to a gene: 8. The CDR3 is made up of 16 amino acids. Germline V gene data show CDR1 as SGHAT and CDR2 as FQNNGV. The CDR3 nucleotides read TGTGCCAGCAGCTTTACTAGCGGGGGCACATCTGAGACCCAGTACTTC. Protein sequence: CASSFTSGGTSETQYF. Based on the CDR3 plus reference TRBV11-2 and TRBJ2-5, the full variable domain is EAGVAQSPRYKIIEKRQSVAFWCNPISGHATLYWYQQILGQGPKLLIQFQNNGVVDDSQLPKDRFSAERLKGVDSTLKIQPAKLEDSAVYLCASSFTSGGTSETQYFGPGTRLLVL.

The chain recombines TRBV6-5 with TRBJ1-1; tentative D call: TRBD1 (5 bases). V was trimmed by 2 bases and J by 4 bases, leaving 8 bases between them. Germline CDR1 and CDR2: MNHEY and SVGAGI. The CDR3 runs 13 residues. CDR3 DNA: TGTGCCAGCAGTTACGGGGGGAGCACTGAAGCTTTCTTT. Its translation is CASSYGGSTEAFF.

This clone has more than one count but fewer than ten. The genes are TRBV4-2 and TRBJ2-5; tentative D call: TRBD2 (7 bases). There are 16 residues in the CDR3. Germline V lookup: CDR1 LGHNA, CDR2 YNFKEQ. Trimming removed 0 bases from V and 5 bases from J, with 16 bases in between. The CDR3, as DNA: TGTGCCAGCAGCCAAGACGGAACGGGGGGCGGGGAGACCCAGTACTTC. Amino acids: CASSQDGTGGGETQYF.

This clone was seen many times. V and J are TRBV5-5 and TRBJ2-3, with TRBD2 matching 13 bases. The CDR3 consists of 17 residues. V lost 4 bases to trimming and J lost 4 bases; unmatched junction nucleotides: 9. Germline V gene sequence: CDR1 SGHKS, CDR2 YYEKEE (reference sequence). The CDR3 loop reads CASSRTSGGAGADTQYF. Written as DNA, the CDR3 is TGTGCCAGCAGCCGCACTAGCGGGGGGGCCGGGGCAGATACGCAGTATTTT. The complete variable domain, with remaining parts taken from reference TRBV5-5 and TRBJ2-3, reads DAGVTQSPTHLIKTRGQQVTLRCSPISGHKSVSWYQQVLGQGPQFIFQYYEKEERGRGNFPDRFSARQFPNYSSELNVNALLLGDSALYLCASSRTSGGAGADTQYFGPGTRLTVL.

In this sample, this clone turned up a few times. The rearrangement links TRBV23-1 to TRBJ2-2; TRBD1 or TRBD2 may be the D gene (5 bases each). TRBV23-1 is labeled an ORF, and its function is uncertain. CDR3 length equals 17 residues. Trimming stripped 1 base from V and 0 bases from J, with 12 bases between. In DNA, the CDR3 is TGCGCCAGCAGTCAATTTTGGGGGAATCCGAACACCGGGGAGCTGTTTTTT. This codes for CASSQFWGNPNTGELFF.

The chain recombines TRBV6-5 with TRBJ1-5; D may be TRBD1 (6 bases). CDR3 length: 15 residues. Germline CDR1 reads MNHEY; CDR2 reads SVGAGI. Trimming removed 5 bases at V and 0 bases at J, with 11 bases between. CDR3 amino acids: CASSRTVYSNQPQHF. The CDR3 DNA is TGTGCCAGCAGTCGGACAGTTTATAGCAATCAGCCCCAGCATTTT.

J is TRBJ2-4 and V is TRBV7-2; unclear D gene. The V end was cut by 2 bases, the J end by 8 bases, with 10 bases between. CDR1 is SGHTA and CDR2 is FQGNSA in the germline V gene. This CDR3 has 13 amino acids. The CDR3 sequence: CASSLLSVDIQYF. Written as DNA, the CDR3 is TGTGCCAGCAGCTTATTATCAGTAGACATTCAGTACTTC.

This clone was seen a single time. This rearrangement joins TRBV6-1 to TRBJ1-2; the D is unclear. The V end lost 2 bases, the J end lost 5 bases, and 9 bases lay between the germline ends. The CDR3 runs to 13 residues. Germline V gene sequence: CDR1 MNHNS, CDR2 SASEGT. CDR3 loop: CASSEMGYYGYTF. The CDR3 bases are TGTGCCAGCAGTGAAATGGGGTATTATGGCTACACCTTC.

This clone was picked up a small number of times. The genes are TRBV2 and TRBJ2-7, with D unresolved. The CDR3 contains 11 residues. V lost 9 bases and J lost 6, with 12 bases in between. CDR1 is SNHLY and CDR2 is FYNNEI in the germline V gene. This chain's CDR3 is CASQTGLEQYF. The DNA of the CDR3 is TGTGCCAGTCAGACGGGCCTCGAGCAGTACTTC.

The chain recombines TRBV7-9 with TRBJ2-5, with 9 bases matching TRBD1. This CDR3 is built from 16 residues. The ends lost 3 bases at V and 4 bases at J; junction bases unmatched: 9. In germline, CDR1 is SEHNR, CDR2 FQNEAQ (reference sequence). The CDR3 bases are TGTGCCAGCAGCTTGCCCTTGGGACAGGGTAGAGAGACCCAGTACTTC. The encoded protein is CASSLPLGQGRETQYF.